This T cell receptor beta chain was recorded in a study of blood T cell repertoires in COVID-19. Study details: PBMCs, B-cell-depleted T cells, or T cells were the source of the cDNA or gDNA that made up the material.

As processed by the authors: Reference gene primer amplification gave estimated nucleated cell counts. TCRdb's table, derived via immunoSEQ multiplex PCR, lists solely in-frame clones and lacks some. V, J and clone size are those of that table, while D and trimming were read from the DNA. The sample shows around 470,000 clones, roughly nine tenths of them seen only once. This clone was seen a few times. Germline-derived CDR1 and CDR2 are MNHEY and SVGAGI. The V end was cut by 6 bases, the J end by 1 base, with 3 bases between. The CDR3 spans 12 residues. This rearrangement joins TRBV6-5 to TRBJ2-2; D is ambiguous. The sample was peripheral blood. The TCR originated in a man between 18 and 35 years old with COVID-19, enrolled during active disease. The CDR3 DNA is TGTGCCAGCAGGAGGAACACCGGGGAGCTGTTTTTT. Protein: CASRRNTGELFF.